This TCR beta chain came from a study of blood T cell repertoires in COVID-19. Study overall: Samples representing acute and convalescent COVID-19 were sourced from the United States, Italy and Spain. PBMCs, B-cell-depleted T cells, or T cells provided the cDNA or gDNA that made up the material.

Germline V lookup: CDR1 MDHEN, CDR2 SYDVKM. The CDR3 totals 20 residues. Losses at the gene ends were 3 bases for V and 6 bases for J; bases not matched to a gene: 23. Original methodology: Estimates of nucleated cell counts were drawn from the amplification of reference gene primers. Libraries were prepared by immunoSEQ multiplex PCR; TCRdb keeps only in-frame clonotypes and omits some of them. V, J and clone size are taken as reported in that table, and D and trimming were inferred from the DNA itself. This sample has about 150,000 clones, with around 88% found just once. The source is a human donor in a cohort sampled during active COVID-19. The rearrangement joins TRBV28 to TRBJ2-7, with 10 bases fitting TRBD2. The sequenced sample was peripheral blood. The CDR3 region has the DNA TGTGCCAGCAGTTTCCCCGCCAAGCCCCTCAACCCTCTAGCGGGGGTCGAGCAGTACTTC. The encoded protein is CASSFPAKPLNPLAGVEQYF.